The 8 T cell receptor beta chains below all came from one sample that was sequenced in a study of blood T cell repertoires in COVID-19. Libraries were prepared by immunoSEQ multiplex PCR; TCRdb keeps only in-frame clonotypes and omits some of them. The profile shows tens of thousands of clones, 85% to 90% of them singletons. Sequencing was carried out using peripheral blood. Receptor source: a man aged 80 or over with acute or convalescent COVID-19.

The chain couples TRBV6-6 to TRBJ2-3; TRBD2 agrees at 11 bases. The ends lost 7 bases at V and 1 base at J; junction bases unmatched: 4. The CDR3 has 15 amino acids. The germline V gene has CDR1 MNHNY and CDR2 SVGAGI (reference sequence). DNA of the CDR3: TGTGCCAGCACCGAACTAGCGGGGGGCACAGATACGCAGTATTTT. Its protein product is CASTELAGGTDTQYF.

V is TRBV2 and J is TRBJ1-4; D not resolved. Per the germline V gene, CDR1 is SNHLY and CDR2 is FYNNEI. V lost 4 bases to trimming and J lost 0 bases, with 6 bases between them. This CDR3 is built from 14 residues. The CDR3 here is CASSAVATNEKLFF. The CDR3 DNA is TGTGCCAGCAGTGCGGTAGCAACTAATGAAAAACTGTTTTTT. The complete variable domain, with remaining parts taken from reference TRBV2 and TRBJ1-4, reads EPEVTQTPSHQVTQMGQEVILRCVPISNHLYFYWYRQILGQKVEFLVSFYNNEISEKSEIFDDQFSVERPDGSNFTLKIRSTKLEDSAMYFCASSAVATNEKLFFGSGTQLSVL.

This clone was detected only once. The rearrangement joins TRBV29-1 to TRBJ2-1; TRBD2 agrees at 8 bases. This CDR3 has 13 amino acids. Losses at the gene ends were 7 bases for V and 7 bases for J; bases not matched to a gene: 9. CDR1 and CDR2 from the germline V gene are SQVTM and ANQGSEA. CDR3 nucleotides: TGCAGCGCTGGACTAGCCCAAGGTAATGAGCAGTTCTTC. It yields the protein CSAGLAQGNEQFF.

The chain employs TRBV5-4 and TRBJ2-7; 9 positions agree with TRBD1. This CDR3 is 15 amino acids long. Germline V gene lookup returns CDR1 SGHNT and CDR2 YYREEE (reference sequence). The V segment lost 4 bases and the J segment 4 bases; nucleotides outside the gene matches: 9. CDR3 in amino acids: CASSREQGAGYEQYF. CDR3 bases: TGTGCCAGCAGCCGAGAACAGGGGGCTGGGTACGAGCAGTACTTC.

The J gene is TRBJ2-3, the V gene TRBV7-2, with 12 bases identical to TRBD2. The length of the CDR3 is 16 residues. V gave up 5 bases and J gave up 5 bases; unmatched junction bases: 8. Germline assignment: CDR1 SGHTA and CDR2 FQGNSA. CDR3 sequence reads: CASSTRLAGEQDTQYF. CDR3 DNA: TGTGCCAGCAGCACGAGACTAGCGGGAGAGCAAGATACGCAGTATTTT. The full variable domain, rest sourced from reference TRBV7-2 and TRBJ2-3, is GAGVSQSPSNKVTEKGKDVELRCDPISGHTALYWYRQSLGQGLEFLIYFQGNSAPDKSGLPSDRFSAERTGGSVSTLTIQRTQQEDSAVYLCASSTRLAGEQDTQYFGPGTRLTVL.

This clone showed up just once. The chain has TRBV5-1 and TRBJ2-1; the match to TRBD1 covers 7 bases. Unmatched junction bases numbered 4, after V lost 0 bases and J lost 4 bases. Germline values: CDR1 SGHRS, CDR2 YFSETQ. The length of the CDR3 is 15 residues. In DNA, the CDR3 is TGCGCCAGCAGCTTGGCCGGGACAGAATACAATGAGCAGTTCTTC. Translating it yields CASSLAGTEYNEQFF.

There are a few counts of this clone. J is TRBJ2-3 and V is TRBV2, with 9 nucleotides matching TRBD1. The length of the CDR3 is 14 residues. Per the germline V gene, CDR1 is SNHLY and CDR2 is FYNNEI. Trimming took 6 bases from V and 4 from J; bases not matched to a gene: 5. The CDR3 DNA is TGTGCCAGCAGCTCACAGGGGGCCCCAGATACGCAGTATTTT. It is translated as CASSSQGAPDTQYF. Using reference TRBV2 and TRBJ2-3 for the parts outside the CDR3, the full variable domain is EPEVTQTPSHQVTQMGQEVILRCVPISNHLYFYWYRQILGQKVEFLVSFYNNEISEKSEIFDDQFSVERPDGSNFTLKIRSTKLEDSAMYFCASSSQGAPDTQYFGPGTRLTVL.

The chain uses TRBV30 and TRBJ2-5; 7 bases map to TRBD1. This CDR3 spans 13 amino acids. V dropped 7 bases and J dropped 2; count of bases not matched to a gene: 7. The germline V gene has CDR1 GTSNPN and CDR2 SVGIG (reference sequence). CDR3 loop: CALGDRVQETQYF. The DNA of the CDR3 is TGTGCCTTGGGGGACAGAGTACAAGAGACCCAGTACTTC.